This T cell receptor (beta chain) was recovered during a study of early T cells in non-severe SARS-CoV-2 infection. Per the germline V gene, CDR1 is SEHNR and CDR2 is FQNEAQ (reference sequence). The CDR3 totals 13 residues. V was shortened by 6 bases and J by 3 bases, with 12 bases between the two germline ends. This clonotype appeared a few times. TCRdb itself ran the 5' RACE reads through MiXCR, one entry per CDR3 protein. Among about 61,000 distinct CDR3 sequences listed, about 11% were seen once. The gene calls are TRBV7-9 and TRBJ2-7; either TRBD1 or TRBD2 may fit D (6 bases each). The specimen was whole blood, collected at baseline. The sequence was collected from an adult who was a healthcare worker with PCR-confirmed SARS-CoV-2 infection or an uninfected control (not recorded which). The donor label of this sample is uncertain. The CDR3 spells CASSPGGNYEQYV. The DNA for the CDR3 is TGTGCCAGCAGTCCCGGGGGCAACTACGAGCAGTACGTC.